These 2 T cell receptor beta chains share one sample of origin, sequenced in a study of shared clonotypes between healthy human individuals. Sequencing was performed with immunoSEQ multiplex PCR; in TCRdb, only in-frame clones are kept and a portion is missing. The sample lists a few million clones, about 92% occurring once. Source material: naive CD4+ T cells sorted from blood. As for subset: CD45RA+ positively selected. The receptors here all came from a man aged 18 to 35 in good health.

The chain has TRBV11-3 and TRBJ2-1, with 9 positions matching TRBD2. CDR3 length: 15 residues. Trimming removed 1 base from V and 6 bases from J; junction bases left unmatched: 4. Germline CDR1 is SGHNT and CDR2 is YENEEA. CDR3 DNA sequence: TGTGCCAGCAGCTTAGGGCTAGCGGGAATCAATGAGCAGTTCTTC. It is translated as CASSLGLAGINEQFF.

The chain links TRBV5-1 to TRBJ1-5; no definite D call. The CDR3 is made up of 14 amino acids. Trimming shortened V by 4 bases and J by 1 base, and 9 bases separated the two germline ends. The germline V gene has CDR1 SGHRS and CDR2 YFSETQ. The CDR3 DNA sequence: TGCGCCAGCAGCGAAGGTTTAAGCAATCAGCCCCAGCATTTT. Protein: CASSEGLSNQPQHF.